This paragraph reports one T cell receptor (beta chain). V gave up 2 bases and J gave up 8 bases, with 9 bases separating them. The length of the CDR3 is 13 residues. Germline-derived CDR1 and CDR2 are KGHDR and SFDVKD. Per the study methods: Amplification with reference gene primers provided the estimates of nucleated cell counts. Generated by immunoSEQ multiplex PCR, the TCRdb table keeps only in-frame clones and is missing some. The V and J calls and clone size were taken over from that table, and D and trimming were inferred from the DNA. The sample records some 270,000 clones, approximately 83% being singletons. The data belong to a study of blood T cell repertoires in COVID-19. Study information: Donors in the United States, Italy and Spain gave samples during acute or convalescent COVID-19. From T cells, B-cell-depleted T cells, or PBMCs came the material, which was cDNA or gDNA.

Sequencing was performed on peripheral blood. The chain uses TRBV24-1 and TRBJ1-5, with unresolved D. This sequence was found in a woman between 70 and 85 years old with acute or convalescent COVID-19. The CDR3 sequence: CATSDSRWEPQHF. CDR3 DNA sequence: TGTGCCACCAGTGATTCTAGATGGGAGCCCCAGCATTTT.